This T cell receptor beta chain derives from a study of OX40 agonist ivuxolimab in advanced cancers. Study-level background: Age averaged approximately 60 years (range 23 to 79), and roughly 80% were male.

The table came from immunoSEQ multiplex PCR; TCRdb's copy has only in-frame clones and leaves some out. Among approximately 52,000 clones listed, approximately 84% were seen once. The germline gives CDR1 ENHRY, CDR2 SYGVKD. The ends were cut back, 0 bases at V and 2 bases at J, with 5 bases in the middle. The CDR3 extends over 15 amino acids. The sample in question was CD4+ or CD8+ T cells sorted from blood, obtained in a trial of the OX40 agonist ivuxolimab. The J gene is TRBJ2-6, the V gene TRBV10-3; D gene ambiguous. This receptor was taken from an adult with an advanced solid tumor such as melanoma, head and neck, liver or kidney cancer. The CDR3 loop reads CAISESGTGANVLTF. The DNA for the CDR3 is TGTGCCATCAGTGAGTCGGGGACTGGGGCCAACGTCCTGACTTTC.